The 3 T cell receptor beta chains below all came from one sample that was sequenced in a study of T cell responses to AZD1222 COVID-19 vaccine. Clones were sequenced by immunoSEQ multiplex PCR, and TCRdb holds only the in-frame ones, with some missing. The repertoire consists of approximately 96,000 clones, with around nine tenths occurring once and the leading ten covering around a tenth. This specimen consisted of peripheral blood, obtained 28 days after the second AZD1222 dose. Every receptor here comes from an adult who received the AZD1222 COVID-19 vaccine.

V is TRBV6-2 or TRBV6-3 and J is TRBJ1-6; D unresolved. Germline values: CDR1 MNHEY, CDR2 SVGEGT. Trimming removed 6 bases at V and 7 bases at J, with 16 bases between. The CDR3 covers 15 residues. This CDR3 is CASSPEGGLNSPLHF. The CDR3 DNA reads TGTGCCAGCAGCCCTGAGGGCGGGTTGAATTCACCCCTCCACTTT.

The chain joins TRBV9 to TRBJ1-4, with TRBD1 identical over 7 bases. This CDR3 spans 15 amino acids. Germline V lookup: CDR1 SGDLS, CDR2 YYNGEE. The ends lost 4 bases at V and 6 bases at J; junction bases unmatched: 9. This CDR3 reads CASSPYRGGDEKLFF. Written as DNA, the CDR3 is TGTGCCAGCAGCCCTTACAGGGGTGGAGATGAAAAACTGTTTTTT.

This rearrangement joins TRBV5-1 to TRBJ1-1, with TRBD1 matching over 10 bases. J lost 6 bases, V lost 1 base, and 9 bases had no gene match. The CDR3 spans 16 residues. Germline V gives CDR1 SGHRS, CDR2 YFSETQ. The CDR3 DNA reads as TGCGCCAGCAGCTTGATGACACCGGGACAGGGGTCTGAAGCTTTCTTT. Translated: CASSLMTPGQGSEAFF.